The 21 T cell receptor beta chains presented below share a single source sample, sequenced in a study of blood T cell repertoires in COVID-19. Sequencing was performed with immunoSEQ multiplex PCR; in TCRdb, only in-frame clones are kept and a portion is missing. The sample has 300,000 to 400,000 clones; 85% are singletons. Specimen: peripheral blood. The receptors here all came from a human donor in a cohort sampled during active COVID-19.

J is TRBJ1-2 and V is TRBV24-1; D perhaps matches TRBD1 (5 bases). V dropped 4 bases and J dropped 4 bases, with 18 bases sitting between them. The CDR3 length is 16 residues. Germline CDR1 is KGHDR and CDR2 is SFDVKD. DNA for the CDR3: TGTGCCACCAGTGACCCCGGGGGTGCAGATTCCTATGGCTACACCTTC. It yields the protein CATSDPGGADSYGYTF.

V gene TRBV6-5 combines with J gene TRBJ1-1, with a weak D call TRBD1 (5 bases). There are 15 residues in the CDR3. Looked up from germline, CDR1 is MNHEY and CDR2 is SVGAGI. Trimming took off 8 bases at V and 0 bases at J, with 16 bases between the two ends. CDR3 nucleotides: TGTGCCAGCGCAACCCTGGGGGGTCTGAACACTGAAGCTTTCTTT. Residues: CASATLGGLNTEAFF.

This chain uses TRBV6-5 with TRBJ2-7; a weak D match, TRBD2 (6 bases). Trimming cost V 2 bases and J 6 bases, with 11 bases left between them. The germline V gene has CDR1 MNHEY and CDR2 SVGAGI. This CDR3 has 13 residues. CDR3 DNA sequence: TGTGCCAGCAGTTACGGGGGACTCCTCGAGCAGTACTTC. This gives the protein CASSYGGLLEQYF.

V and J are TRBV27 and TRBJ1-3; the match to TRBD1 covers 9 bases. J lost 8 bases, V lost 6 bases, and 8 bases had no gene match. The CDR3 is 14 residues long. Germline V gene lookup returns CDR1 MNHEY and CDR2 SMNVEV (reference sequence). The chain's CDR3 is CASRQQGARDTIYF. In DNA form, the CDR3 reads TGTGCCAGCAGACAACAGGGGGCGCGGGACACCATATATTTT.

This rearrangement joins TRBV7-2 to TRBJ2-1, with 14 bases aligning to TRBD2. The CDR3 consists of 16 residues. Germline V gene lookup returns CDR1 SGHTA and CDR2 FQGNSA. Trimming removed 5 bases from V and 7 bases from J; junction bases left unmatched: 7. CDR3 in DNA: TGTGCCAGCAGCCCCCGGACTAGCGGGGGGCGGAATGAGCAGTTCTTC. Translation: CASSPRTSGGRNEQFF. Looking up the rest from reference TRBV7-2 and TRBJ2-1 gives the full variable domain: GAGVSQSPSNKVTEKGKDVELRCDPISGHTALYWYRQSLGQGLEFLIYFQGNSAPDKSGLPSDRFSAERTGGSVSTLTIQRTQQEDSAVYLCASSPRTSGGRNEQFFGPGTRLTVL.

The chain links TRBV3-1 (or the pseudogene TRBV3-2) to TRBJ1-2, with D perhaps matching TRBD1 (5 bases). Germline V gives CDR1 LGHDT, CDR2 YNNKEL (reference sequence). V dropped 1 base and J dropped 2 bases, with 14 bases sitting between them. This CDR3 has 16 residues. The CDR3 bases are TGTGCCAGCAGCCAAGGTGTACGACAGTCAAACTATGGCTACACCTTC. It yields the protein CASSQGVRQSNYGYTF.

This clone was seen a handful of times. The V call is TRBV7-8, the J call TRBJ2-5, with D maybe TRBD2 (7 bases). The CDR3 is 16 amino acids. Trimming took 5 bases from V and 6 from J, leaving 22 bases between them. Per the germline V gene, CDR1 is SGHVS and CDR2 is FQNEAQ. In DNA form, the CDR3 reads TGTGCCAGCAGCCCCGTGGGGGGGCAGGGGTTACAGACCCAGTACTTC. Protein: CASSPVGGQGLQTQYF.

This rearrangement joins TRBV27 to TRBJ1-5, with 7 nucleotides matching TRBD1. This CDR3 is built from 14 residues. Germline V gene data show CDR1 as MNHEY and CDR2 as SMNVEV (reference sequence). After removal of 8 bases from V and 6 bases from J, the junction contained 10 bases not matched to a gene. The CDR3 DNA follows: TGTGCCAGCGGATTAACAGGGGCATCTCAGCCCCAGCATTTT. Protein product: CASGLTGASQPQHF.

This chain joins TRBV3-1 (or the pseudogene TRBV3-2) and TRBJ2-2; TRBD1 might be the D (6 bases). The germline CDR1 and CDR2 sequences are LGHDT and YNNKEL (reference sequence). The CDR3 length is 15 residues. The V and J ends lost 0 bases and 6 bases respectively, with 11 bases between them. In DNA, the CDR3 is TGTGCCAGCAGCCAAGATCGGACAGTCTCCGGGGAGCTGTTTTTT. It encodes CASSQDRTVSGELFF.

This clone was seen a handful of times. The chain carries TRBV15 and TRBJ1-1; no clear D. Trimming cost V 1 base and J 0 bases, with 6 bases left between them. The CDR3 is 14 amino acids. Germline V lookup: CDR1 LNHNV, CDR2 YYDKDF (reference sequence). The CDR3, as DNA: TGTGCCACCAGCAGAGGGAGCATGAACACTGAAGCTTTCTTT. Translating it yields CATSRGSMNTEAFF.

The CDR3 region has the DNA TGTGCCAGCAGCCCTCCCGGGACACCGAAGACGAACACTGAAGCTTTCTTT. Translation gives CASSPPGTPKTNTEAFF. J is TRBJ1-1 and V is TRBV21-1; the table's D call TRBD1 went unverified against the DNA. TRBV21-1 is labeled a pseudogene. The CDR3 is 17 amino acids.

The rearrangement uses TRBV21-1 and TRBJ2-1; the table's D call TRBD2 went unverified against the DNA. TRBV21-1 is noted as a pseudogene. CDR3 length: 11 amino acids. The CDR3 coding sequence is TGTGCCAGCAACGGCTACAATGAGCAGTTCTTC. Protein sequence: CASNGYNEQFF.

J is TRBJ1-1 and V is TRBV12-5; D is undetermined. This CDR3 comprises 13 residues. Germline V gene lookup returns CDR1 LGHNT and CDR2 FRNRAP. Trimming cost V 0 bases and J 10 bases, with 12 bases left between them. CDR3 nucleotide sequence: TGTGCTAGTGGTTTGGTAACGATGCAGCGAGCTTTCTTT. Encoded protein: CASGLVTMQRAFF.

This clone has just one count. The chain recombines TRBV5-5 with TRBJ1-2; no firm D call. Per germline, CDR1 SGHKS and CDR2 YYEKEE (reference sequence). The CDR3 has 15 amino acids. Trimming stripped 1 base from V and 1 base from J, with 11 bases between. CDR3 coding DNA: TGTGCCAGCAGCTTGCGTCACAAGTTTAACTATGGCTACACCTTC. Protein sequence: CASSLRHKFNYGYTF. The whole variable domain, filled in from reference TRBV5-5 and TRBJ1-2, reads DAGVTQSPTHLIKTRGQQVTLRCSPISGHKSVSWYQQVLGQGPQFIFQYYEKEERGRGNFPDRFSARQFPNYSSELNVNALLLGDSALYLCASSLRHKFNYGYTFGSGTRLTVV.

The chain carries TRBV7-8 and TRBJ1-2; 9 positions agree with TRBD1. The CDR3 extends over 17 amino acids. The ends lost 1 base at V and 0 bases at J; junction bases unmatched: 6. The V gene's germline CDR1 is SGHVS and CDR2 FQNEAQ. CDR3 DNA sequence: TGTGCCAGCAGCTTAGTGGGGACAGGGAACACTAACTATGGCTACACCTTC. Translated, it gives CASSLVGTGNTNYGYTF.

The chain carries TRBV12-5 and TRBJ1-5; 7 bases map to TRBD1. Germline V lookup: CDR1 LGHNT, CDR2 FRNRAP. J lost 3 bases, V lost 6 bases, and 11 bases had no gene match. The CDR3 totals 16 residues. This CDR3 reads CASGLRTGGSNQPQHF. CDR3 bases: TGTGCTAGTGGCCTTAGGACAGGCGGTTCCAATCAGCCCCAGCATTTT.

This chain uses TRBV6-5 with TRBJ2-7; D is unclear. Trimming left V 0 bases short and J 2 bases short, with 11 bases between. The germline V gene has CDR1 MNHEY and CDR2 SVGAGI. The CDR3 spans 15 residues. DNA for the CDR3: TGTGCCAGCAGTTACTCGAGAGTAATTCCCTACGAGCAGTACTTC. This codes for CASSYSRVIPYEQYF.

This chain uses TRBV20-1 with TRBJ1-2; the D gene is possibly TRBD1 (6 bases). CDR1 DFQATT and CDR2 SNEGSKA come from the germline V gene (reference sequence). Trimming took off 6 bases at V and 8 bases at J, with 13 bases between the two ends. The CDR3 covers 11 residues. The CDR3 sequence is CSAKGEGGYTF. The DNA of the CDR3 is TGCAGTGCGAAGGGGGAGGGAGGCTACACCTTC.

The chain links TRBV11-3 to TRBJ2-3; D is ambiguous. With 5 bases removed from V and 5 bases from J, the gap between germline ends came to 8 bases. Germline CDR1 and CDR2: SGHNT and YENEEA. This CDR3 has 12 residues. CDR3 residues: CASSLSQDTQYF. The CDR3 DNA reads TGTGCCAGCAGCCTAAGTCAAGATACGCAGTATTTT.

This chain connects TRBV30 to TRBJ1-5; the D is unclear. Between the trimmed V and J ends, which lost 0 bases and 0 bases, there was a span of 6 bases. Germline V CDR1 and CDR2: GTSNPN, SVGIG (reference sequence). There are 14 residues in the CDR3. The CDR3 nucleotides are TGTGCCTGGAGTGTGAGGAGTAGCAATCAGCCCCAGCATTTT. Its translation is CAWSVRSSNQPQHF.

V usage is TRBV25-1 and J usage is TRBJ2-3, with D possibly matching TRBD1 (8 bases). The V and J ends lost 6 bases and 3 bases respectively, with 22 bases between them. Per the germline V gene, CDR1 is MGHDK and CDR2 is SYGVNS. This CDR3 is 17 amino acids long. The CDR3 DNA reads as TGTGCCAGCAGCGTCACCCAAGGACAGGGAGGGACAGATACGCAGTATTTT. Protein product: CASSVTQGQGGTDTQYF.